A single sample gave rise to the 21 T cell receptor beta chains below, sequenced in a study of blood T cell repertoires in COVID-19. The protocol was immunoSEQ multiplex PCR, while the TCRdb copy is restricted to in-frame clones and leaves out a portion. The profile shows roughly 100,000 clones, about 85% of them singletons. Sequenced: peripheral blood. These receptors all come from a man aged 45-65 years with acute or convalescent COVID-19.

The chain has TRBV25-1 and TRBJ1-3; tentative D call: TRBD1 (6 bases). V was cut by 8 bases and J by 4 bases, with 15 bases left in between. Germline V gives CDR1 MGHDK, CDR2 SYGVNS. The CDR3 spans 14 residues. The CDR3 sequence is CASGPRGAGNTIYF. CDR3 DNA: TGTGCCAGCGGACCCAGGGGAGCCGGAAACACCATATATTTT. The full variable domain, completed using reference TRBV25-1 and TRBJ1-3, is EADIYQTPRYLVIGTGKKITLECSQTMGHDKMYWYQQDPGMELHLIHYSYGVNSTEKGDLSSESTVSRIRTEHFPLTLESARPSHTSQYLCASGPRGAGNTIYFGEGSWLTVV.

The rearrangement joins TRBV6-5 to TRBJ1-1; 9 bases agree with TRBD1. The junction had 8 bases not matched to a gene; V was cut back by 7 bases and J by 5 bases. The CDR3 contains 14 residues. CDR1 MNHEY and CDR2 SVGAGI come from the germline V gene. The CDR3 bases are TGTGCCAGCACTCTACAGGGGGCTGAGACTGAAGCTTTCTTT. Translating gives CASTLQGAETEAFF.

The V gene is TRBV18, the J gene TRBJ2-1; 10 nucleotides align to TRBD2. The CDR3 loop spans 17 amino acids. The V gene end was trimmed by 4 bases and the J gene end by 4 bases; junction bases not matched to a gene: 10. Germline V gives CDR1 KGHSH, CDR2 LQKENI. The CDR3 region is CASSRDPLAGVYNEQFF. CDR3 sequence (DNA): TGTGCCAGCTCACGTGATCCTCTAGCGGGAGTATACAATGAGCAGTTCTTC.

This rearrangement joins TRBV12-5 to TRBJ1-5; 7 bases line up with TRBD1. V shed 5 bases and J 0 bases; nucleotides not matched to a gene: 13. Germline values: CDR1 LGHNT, CDR2 FRNRAP. The CDR3 covers 18 residues. The CDR3 coding sequence is TGTGCTAGTGGTAAAGGGACAGCGAGACCGAATAGCAATCAGCCCCAGCATTTT. This encodes CASGKGTARPNSNQPQHF.

V and J are TRBV7-6 and TRBJ1-1; TRBD1 matches at 9 bases. The trim removed 1 base at V and 6 bases at J, leaving 3 bases unmatched. Germline CDR1 SGHVS, CDR2 FNYEAQ. The CDR3 has 14 amino acids. CDR3 region: CASSLVDRGPEAFF. The CDR3 DNA is TGTGCCAGCAGCTTAGTGGACAGGGGTCCTGAAGCTTTCTTT.

The chain has TRBV20-1 and TRBJ2-3; 8 bases fit TRBD2. Looked up from germline, CDR1 is DFQATT and CDR2 is SNEGSKA (reference sequence). V gave up 3 bases and J gave up 7 bases; unmatched junction bases: 12. This CDR3 spans 15 amino acids. CDR3 sequence: CSASQGGGNGYTQYF. For the CDR3, the DNA is TGCAGTGCTAGTCAGGGCGGGGGGAACGGTTATACGCAGTATTTT.

This sequence joins TRBV11-2 and TRBJ1-2; weak D call: TRBD1 (5 bases). Trimming took 1 base from V and 5 from J, leaving 14 bases between them. This CDR3 region has 15 residues. Germline-derived CDR1 and CDR2 are SGHAT and FQNNGV. The CDR3 DNA sequence: TGTGCCAGCAGCTTAGGGACGTTAAGGGGATATGGCTACACCTTC. Translation: CASSLGTLRGYGYTF.

The gene calls are TRBV18 and TRBJ1-2; perhaps TRBD1 as D (5 bases). Germline values: CDR1 KGHSH, CDR2 LQKENI. This CDR3 has 15 residues. The V end lost 7 bases, the J end lost 3 bases, and 18 bases lay between the germline ends. The DNA for the CDR3 is TGTGCCAGCTTCCCCTGGGGCAACCCCGACTATGGCTACACCTTC. Amino acid sequence: CASFPWGNPDYGYTF. The whole variable domain, remainder taken from reference TRBV18 and TRBJ1-2, is NAGVMQNPRHLVRRRGQEARLRCSPMKGHSHVYWYRQLPEEGLKFMVYLQKENIIDESGMPKERFSAEFPKEGPSILRIQQVVRGDSAAYFCASFPWGNPDYGYTFGSGTRLTVV.

V gene TRBV10-3 combines with J gene TRBJ1-1; D gene unclear. CDR3 size: 12 residues. Germline-derived CDR1 and CDR2 are ENHRY and SYGVKD. The V gene lost 7 bases and the J gene lost 4 bases, with 10 bases spanning the gap. The CDR3 sequence is CAINREGTEAFF. The CDR3 coding sequence is TGTGCCATCAACCGAGAGGGCACTGAAGCTTTCTTT.

This clone was counted a single time. DNA of the CDR3: TGTGCCAGCAGCTTGGGTACGGCGGGGGGGCGCGGTGAGCAGTTCTTC. This translates into CASSLGTAGGRGEQFF. The chain joins TRBV5-8 to TRBJ2-1; 9 bases agree with TRBD2. After removal of 0 bases from V and 9 bases from J, the junction contained 10 bases not matched to a gene. The germline CDR1 and CDR2 sequences are SGHTS and YDEGEE. The CDR3 sequence is 16 residues long.

This clone was recorded once. The V call is TRBV11-2, the J call TRBJ2-3; D is possibly TRBD1 (6 bases). The ends were cut back, 2 bases at V and 3 bases at J, with 12 bases in the middle. This CDR3 is 15 amino acids long. The germline V gene has CDR1 SGHAT and CDR2 FQNNGV. The CDR3 coding sequence is TGTGCCAGCAGCTTATACCCAGGGGCAACAGATACGCAGTATTTT. It encodes CASSLYPGATDTQYF.

CDR3 residues: CASSSTYYEQYF. Written as DNA, the CDR3 is TGTGCCAGCAGCTCGACTTATTACGAGCAGTACTTC. The chain links TRBV12-3 or TRBV12-4 to TRBJ2-7; D gene uncertain. Trimming stripped 6 bases from V and 4 bases from J, with 10 bases between. This CDR3 contains 12 residues.

The CDR3: CASSPQDQPQHF. The CDR3 bases are TGTGCCAGCAGCCCGCAGGATCAGCCCCAGCATTTT. V and J are TRBV7-8 and TRBJ1-5; D is unclear. Germline V gene sequence: CDR1 SGHVS, CDR2 FQNEAQ. There are 12 residues in the CDR3. Trimming shortened V by 5 bases and J by 5 bases, and 7 bases separated the two germline ends.

CDR3 sequence (DNA): TGTGCCAGCAGCTTGGGACAGGGCATAACTTTCTTT. Encoded protein: CASSLGQGITFF. V gene TRBV5-6 combines with J gene TRBJ1-1, with 7 positions matching TRBD1. Trimming cost V 0 bases and J 12 bases; bases outside gene matches: 5. The length of the CDR3 is 12 residues. Germline CDR1 SGHDT, CDR2 YYEEEE.

This clone was observed a handful of times. The V gene is TRBV3-1 (or the pseudogene TRBV3-2), the J gene TRBJ2-7, with TRBD1 matching over 10 bases. This CDR3 has 16 residues. The germline V gene has CDR1 LGHDT and CDR2 YNNKEL (reference sequence). Trimming took 3 bases from V and 2 from J; bases not matched to a gene: 7. CDR3 residues: CASSHSLGQGAYEQYF. DNA for the CDR3: TGTGCCAGCAGCCATTCTCTAGGACAGGGGGCCTACGAGCAGTACTTC.

The chain combines TRBV18 with TRBJ1-1, with D unclear. The CDR3 contains 13 residues. V was pared by 3 bases and J by 1 base, with 6 bases between. Germline lookup yields CDR1 KGHSH and CDR2 LQKENI. The CDR3 coding sequence is TGTGCCAGCTCACCTACTGCGAACACTGAAGCTTTCTTT. Protein product: CASSPTANTEAFF.

J is TRBJ1-1 and V is TRBV7-2; no reliable D call. The V end was cut by 0 bases, the J end by 8 bases, with 10 bases between. Germline V CDR1 and CDR2: SGHTA, FQGNSA. The CDR3 sequence is 13 residues long. The CDR3 region is CASSLAGLTEAFF. For the CDR3, the DNA is TGTGCCAGCAGCTTAGCTGGGCTCACAGAAGCTTTCTTT.

CDR3 DNA sequence: TGTGCCAGCAGCTTGACGTGGTTAGAGTTCTATGGCTACACCTTC. It is translated as CASSLTWLEFYGYTF. V and J are TRBV5-6 and TRBJ1-2, with D unresolved. The germline V and J ends were trimmed by 1 base and 4 bases, with 14 bases remaining between them. This CDR3 comprises 15 residues. Germline V gene sequence: CDR1 SGHDT, CDR2 YYEEEE.

The chain carries TRBV10-3 and TRBJ2-1; D is possibly TRBD2 (7 bases). This CDR3 contains 15 residues. CDR1 and CDR2 (germline): ENHRY, SYGVKD. V was clipped by 8 bases and J by 5 bases, with 19 bases between them. The CDR3 sequence: CAIGGGNGLDNEQFF. The CDR3 nucleotides are TGTGCCATCGGGGGGGGCAACGGACTAGACAATGAGCAGTTCTTC.

The chain links TRBV3-1 (or the pseudogene TRBV3-2) to TRBJ1-6, with D perhaps matching TRBD1 (6 bases). Germline V gene data show CDR1 as LGHDT and CDR2 as YNNKEL (reference sequence). Trimming cost V 3 bases and J 7 bases, with 13 bases left between them. There are 15 residues in the CDR3. DNA of the CDR3: TGTGCCAGCAGCCAGGCCGGACAGATCAATTCACCCCTCCACTTT. It encodes CASSQAGQINSPLHF.

The chain has TRBV4-1 and TRBJ1-2; D might be TRBD1 (6 bases). The CDR3 covers 13 residues. Germline V gives CDR1 MGHRA, CDR2 YSYEKL. V shed 0 bases and J shed 8 bases, with 10 bases lying between them. The CDR3 bases are TGCGCCAGCAGCCAAGACCGCAGGGGCGGCTACACCTTC. This encodes CASSQDRRGGYTF.